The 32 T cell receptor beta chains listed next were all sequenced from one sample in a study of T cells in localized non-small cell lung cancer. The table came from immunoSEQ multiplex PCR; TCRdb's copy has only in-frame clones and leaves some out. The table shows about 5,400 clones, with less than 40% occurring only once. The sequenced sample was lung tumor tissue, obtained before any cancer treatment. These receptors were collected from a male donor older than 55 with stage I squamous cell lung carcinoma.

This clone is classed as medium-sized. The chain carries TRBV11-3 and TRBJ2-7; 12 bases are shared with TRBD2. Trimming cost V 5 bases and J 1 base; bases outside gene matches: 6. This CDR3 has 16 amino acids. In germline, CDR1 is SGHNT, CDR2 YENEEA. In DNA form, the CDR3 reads TGTGCCAGCAGCCAAGCTGGGACTAGCGGGTCCTACGAGCAGTACTTC. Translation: CASSQAGTSGSYEQYF.

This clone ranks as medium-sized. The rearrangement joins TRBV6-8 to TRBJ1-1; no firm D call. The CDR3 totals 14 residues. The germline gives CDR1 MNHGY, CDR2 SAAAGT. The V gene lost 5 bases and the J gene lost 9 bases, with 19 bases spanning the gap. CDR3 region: CASSGTGPTSKAFF. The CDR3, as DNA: TGTGCCAGCAGTGGAACCGGACCGACGTCAAAAGCTTTCTTT.

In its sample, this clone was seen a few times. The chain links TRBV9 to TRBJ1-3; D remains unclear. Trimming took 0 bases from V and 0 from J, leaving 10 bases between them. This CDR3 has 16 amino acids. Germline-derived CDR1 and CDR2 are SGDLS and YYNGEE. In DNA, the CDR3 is TGTGCCAGCAGCGTAGCGGGCAGGTTCTCTGGAAACACCATATATTTT. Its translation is CASSVAGRFSGNTIYF.

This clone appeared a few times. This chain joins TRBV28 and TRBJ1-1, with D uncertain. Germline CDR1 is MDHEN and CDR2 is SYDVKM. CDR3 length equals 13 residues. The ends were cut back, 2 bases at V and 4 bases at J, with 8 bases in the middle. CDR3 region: CASSLRGVTEAFF. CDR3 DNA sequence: TGTGCCAGCAGTTTAAGAGGAGTCACTGAAGCTTTCTTT.

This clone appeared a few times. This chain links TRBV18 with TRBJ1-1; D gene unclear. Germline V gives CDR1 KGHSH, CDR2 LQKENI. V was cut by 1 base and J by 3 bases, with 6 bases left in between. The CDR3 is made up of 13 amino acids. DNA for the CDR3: TGTGCCAGCTCACCACTTAGTGACACTGAAGCTTTCTTT. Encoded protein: CASSPLSDTEAFF.

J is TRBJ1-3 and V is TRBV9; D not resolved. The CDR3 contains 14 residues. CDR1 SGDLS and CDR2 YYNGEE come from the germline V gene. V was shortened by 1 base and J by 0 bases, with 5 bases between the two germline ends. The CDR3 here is CASSVLSSGNTIYF. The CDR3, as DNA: TGTGCCAGCAGCGTACTCAGCTCTGGAAACACCATATATTTT.

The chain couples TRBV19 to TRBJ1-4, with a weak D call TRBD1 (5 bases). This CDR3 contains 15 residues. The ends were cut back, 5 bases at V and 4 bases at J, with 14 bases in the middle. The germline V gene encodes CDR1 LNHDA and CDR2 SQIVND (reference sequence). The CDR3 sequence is CASSPQGNGNEKLFF. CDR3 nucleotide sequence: TGTGCCAGTAGTCCCCAGGGCAACGGTAATGAAAAACTGTTTTTT.

CDR3 loop: CASSLVGSSYNEQFF. The CDR3 region has the DNA TGTGCCAGCAGCTTAGTAGGGAGCTCCTACAATGAGCAGTTCTTC. The rearrangement links TRBV11-3 to TRBJ2-1, with a weak D call TRBD2 (5 bases). Germline V gene lookup returns CDR1 SGHNT and CDR2 YENEEA. There are 15 residues in the CDR3. V lost 1 base, J lost 0 bases, and 7 bases lay in between.

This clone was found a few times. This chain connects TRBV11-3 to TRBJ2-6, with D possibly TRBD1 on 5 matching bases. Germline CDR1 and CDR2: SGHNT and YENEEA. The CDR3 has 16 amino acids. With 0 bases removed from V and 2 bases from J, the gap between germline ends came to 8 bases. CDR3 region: CASSLEAGTGANVLTF. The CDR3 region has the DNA TGTGCCAGCAGCTTAGAGGCAGGGACTGGGGCCAACGTCCTGACTTTC.

This CDR3 is CASSPPGGPTTGELFF. CDR3 nucleotide sequence: TGTGCCAGCTCACCACCGGGGGGGCCCACCACCGGGGAGCTGTTTTTT. This chain joins TRBV18 and TRBJ2-2, with TRBD2 as a possible D gene (7 bases). CDR1 KGHSH and CDR2 LQKENI come from the germline V gene. The CDR3 is 16 residues long. V was shortened by 0 bases and J by 4 bases, with 12 bases between the two germline ends.

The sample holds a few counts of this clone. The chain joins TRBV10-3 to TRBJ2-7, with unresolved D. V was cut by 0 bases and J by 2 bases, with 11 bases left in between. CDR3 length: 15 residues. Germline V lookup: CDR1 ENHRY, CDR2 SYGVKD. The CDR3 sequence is CAISESLGIAYEQYF. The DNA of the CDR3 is TGTGCCATCAGTGAGTCTTTGGGCATAGCCTACGAGCAGTACTTC.

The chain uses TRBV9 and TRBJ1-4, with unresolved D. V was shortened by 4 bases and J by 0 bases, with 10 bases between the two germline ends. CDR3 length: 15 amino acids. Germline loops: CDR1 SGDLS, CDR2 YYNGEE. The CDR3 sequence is CASSRLVSTNEKLFF. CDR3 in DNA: TGTGCCAGCAGCCGCCTAGTTTCAACTAATGAAAAACTGTTTTTT.

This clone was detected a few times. In DNA form, the CDR3 reads TGTGCCAGCAGTTTGGAAGTTGTAATCACTGAAGCTTTCTTT. Translated, it gives CASSLEVVITEAFF. V usage is TRBV28 and J usage is TRBJ1-1; unclear D gene. CDR3 length equals 14 residues. The V gene's germline CDR1 is MDHEN and CDR2 SYDVKM. V was shortened by 3 bases and J by 4 bases, with 12 bases between the two germline ends.

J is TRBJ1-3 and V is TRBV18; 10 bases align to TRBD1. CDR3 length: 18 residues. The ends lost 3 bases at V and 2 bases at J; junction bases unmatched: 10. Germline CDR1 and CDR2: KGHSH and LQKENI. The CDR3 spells CASSPGQGKIYAGNTIYF. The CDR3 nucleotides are TGTGCCAGCTCACCGGGACAGGGGAAGATTTATGCTGGAAACACCATATATTTT.

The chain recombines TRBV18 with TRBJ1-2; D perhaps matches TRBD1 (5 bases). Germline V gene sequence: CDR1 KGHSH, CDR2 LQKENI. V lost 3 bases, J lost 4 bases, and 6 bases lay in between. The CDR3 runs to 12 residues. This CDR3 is CASSPDSYGYTF. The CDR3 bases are TGTGCCAGCTCACCCGACAGCTATGGCTACACCTTC.

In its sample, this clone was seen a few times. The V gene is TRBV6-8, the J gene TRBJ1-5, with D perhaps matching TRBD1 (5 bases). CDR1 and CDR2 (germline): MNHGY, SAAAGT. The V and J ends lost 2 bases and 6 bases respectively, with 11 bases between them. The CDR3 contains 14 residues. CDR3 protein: CASSYGGTTQPQHF. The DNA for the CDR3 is TGTGCCAGCAGTTACGGGGGGACTACTCAGCCCCAGCATTTT.

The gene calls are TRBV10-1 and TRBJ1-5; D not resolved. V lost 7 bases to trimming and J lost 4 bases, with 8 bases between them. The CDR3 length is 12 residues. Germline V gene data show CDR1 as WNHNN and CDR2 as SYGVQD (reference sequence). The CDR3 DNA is TGCGCCAGCATCCCCAGGAATCAGCCCCAGCATTTT. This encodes CASIPRNQPQHF.

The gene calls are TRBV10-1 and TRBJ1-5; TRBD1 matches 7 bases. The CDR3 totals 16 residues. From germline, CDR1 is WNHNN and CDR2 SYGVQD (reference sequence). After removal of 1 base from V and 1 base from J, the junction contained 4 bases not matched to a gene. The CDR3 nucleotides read TGCGCCAGCAGTGAGTTTAACAGGGGAAGCAATCAGCCCCAGCATTTT. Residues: CASSEFNRGSNQPQHF.

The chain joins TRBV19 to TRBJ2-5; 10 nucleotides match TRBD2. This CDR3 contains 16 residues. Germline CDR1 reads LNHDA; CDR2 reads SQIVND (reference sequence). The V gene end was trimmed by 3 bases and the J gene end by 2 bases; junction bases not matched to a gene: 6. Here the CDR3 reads CASSIVTSGEQETQYF. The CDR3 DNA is TGTGCCAGTAGTATCGTCACTAGCGGGGAACAAGAGACCCAGTACTTC.

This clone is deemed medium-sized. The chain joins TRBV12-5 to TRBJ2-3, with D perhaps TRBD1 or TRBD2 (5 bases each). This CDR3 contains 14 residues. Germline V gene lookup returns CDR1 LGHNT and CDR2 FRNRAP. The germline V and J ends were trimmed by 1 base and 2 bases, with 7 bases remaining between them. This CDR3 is CASGLGGTTDTQYF. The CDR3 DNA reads TGTGCTAGTGGTTTGGGGGGGACCACAGATACGCAGTATTTT.

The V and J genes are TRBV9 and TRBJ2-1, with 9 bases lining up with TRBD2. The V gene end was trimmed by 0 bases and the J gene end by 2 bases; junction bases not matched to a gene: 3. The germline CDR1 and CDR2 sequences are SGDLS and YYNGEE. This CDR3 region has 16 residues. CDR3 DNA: TGTGCCAGCAGCGTAGCTAGCGGGGTGACCTACAATGAGCAGTTCTTC. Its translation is CASSVASGVTYNEQFF.

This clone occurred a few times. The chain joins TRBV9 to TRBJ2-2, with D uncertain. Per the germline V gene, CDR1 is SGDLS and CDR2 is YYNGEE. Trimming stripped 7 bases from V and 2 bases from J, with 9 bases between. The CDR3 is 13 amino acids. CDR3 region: CASRTRNTGELFF. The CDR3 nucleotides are TGTGCCAGCCGGACCCGCAACACCGGGGAGCTGTTTTTT. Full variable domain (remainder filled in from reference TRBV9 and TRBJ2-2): DSGVTQTPKHLITATGQRVTLRCSPRSGDLSVYWYQQSLDQGLQFLIQYYNGEERAKGNILERFSAQQFPDLHSELNLSSLELGDSALYFCASRTRNTGELFFGEGSRLTVL.

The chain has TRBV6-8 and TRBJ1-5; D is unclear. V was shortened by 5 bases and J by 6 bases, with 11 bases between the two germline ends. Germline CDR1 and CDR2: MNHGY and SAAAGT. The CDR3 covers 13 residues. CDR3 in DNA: TGTGCCAGCAGTCCACAGACCGTTCAGCCCCAGCATTTT. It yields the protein CASSPQTVQPQHF.

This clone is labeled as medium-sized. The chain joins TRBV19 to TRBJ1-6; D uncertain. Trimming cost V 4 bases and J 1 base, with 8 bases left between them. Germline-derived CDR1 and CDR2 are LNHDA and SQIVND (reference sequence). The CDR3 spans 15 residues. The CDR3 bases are TGTGCCAGTAGTACCGTGGGATCCTATAATTCACCCCTCCACTTT. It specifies CASSTVGSYNSPLHF.

The CDR3 DNA is TGTGCCACCACCCGCGGGAACTCTGGAAACACCATATATTTT. This codes for CATTRGNSGNTIYF. The V and J genes are TRBV28 and TRBJ1-3; D ambiguous. Trimming took 10 bases from V and 0 from J, leaving 13 bases between them. Germline values: CDR1 MDHEN, CDR2 SYDVKM. This CDR3 is 14 amino acids long.

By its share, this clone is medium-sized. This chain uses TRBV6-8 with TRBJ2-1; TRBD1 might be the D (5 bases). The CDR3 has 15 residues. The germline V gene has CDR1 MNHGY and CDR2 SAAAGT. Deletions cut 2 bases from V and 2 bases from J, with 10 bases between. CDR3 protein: CASSYGRATYNEQFF. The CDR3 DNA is TGTGCCAGCAGTTACGGCAGGGCTACCTACAATGAGCAGTTCTTC.

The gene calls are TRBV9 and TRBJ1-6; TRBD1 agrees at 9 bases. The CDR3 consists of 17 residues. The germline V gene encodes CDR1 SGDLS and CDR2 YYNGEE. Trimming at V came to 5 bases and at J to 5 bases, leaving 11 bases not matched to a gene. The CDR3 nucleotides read TGTGCCAGCAGTCTTTCGGTTGGGACAGGGCATAATTCACCCCTCCACTTT. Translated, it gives CASSLSVGTGHNSPLHF.

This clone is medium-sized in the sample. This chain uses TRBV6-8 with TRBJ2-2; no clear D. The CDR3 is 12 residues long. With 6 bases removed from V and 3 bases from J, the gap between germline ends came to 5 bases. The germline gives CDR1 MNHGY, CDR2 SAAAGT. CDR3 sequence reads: CASRSHTGELFF. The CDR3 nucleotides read TGTGCCAGCAGGAGCCACACCGGGGAGCTGTTTTTT.

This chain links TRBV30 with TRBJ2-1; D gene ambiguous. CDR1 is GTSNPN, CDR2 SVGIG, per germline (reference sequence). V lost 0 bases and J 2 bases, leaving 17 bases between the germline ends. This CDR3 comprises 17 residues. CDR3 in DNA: TGTGCCTGGAGTGTAACCCCCGGGTGGGGAACCTACAATGAGCAGTTCTTC. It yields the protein CAWSVTPGWGTYNEQFF.

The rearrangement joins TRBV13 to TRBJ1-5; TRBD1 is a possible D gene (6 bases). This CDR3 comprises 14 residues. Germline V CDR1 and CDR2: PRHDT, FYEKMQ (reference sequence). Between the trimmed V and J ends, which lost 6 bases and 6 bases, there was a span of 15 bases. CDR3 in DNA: TGTGCCAGCAGTTTTACAGGGATGAGTCAGCCCCAGCATTTT. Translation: CASSFTGMSQPQHF.

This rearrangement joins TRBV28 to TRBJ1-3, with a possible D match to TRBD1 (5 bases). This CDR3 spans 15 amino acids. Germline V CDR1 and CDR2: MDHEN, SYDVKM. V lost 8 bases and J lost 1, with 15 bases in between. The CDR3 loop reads CASDGGALSGNTIYF. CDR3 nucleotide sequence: TGTGCCAGCGATGGGGGAGCACTTTCTGGAAACACCATATATTTT.

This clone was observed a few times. The CDR3 DNA is TGTGCCAGCAGGGTAATGCTTGGGGAGACCCAGTACTTC. Translating it yields CASRVMLGETQYF. The rearrangement links TRBV6-8 to TRBJ2-5; D uncertain. This CDR3 spans 13 amino acids. Looked up from germline, CDR1 is MNHGY and CDR2 is SAAAGT. The V end was cut by 6 bases, the J end by 5 bases, with 13 bases between.